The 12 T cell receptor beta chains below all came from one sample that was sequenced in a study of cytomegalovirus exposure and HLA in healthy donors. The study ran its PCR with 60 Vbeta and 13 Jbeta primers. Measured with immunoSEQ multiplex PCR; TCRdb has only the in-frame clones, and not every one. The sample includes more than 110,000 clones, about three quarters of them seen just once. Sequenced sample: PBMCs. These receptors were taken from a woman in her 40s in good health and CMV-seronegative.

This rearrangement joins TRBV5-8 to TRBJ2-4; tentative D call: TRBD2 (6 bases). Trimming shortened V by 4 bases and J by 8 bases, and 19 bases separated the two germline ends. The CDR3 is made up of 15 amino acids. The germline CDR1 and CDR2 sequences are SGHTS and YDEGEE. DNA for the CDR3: TGTGCCAGCAGCCCCCGGGGGACGGATGTTGACATTCAGTACTTC. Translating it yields CASSPRGTDVDIQYF.

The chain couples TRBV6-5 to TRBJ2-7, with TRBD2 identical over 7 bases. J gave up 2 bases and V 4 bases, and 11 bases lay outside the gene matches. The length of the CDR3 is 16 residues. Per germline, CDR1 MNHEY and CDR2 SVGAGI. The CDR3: CASSSNRGGGTYEQYF. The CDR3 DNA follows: TGTGCCAGCAGTTCCAACCGGGGCGGGGGAACCTACGAGCAGTACTTC.

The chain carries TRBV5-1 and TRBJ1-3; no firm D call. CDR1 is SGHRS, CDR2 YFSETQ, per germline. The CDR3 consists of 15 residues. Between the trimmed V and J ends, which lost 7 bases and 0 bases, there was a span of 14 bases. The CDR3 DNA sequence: TGCGCCAGCCATTCCAGCGAAAACTCTGGAAACACCATATATTTT. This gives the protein CASHSSENSGNTIYF.

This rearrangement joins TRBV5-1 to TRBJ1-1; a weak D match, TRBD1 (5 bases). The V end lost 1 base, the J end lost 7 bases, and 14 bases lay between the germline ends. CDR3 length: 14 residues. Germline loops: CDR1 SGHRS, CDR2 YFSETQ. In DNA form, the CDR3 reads TGCGCCAGCAGCTTGATCCAGGGAACCCTTGAAGCTTTCTTT. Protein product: CASSLIQGTLEAFF.

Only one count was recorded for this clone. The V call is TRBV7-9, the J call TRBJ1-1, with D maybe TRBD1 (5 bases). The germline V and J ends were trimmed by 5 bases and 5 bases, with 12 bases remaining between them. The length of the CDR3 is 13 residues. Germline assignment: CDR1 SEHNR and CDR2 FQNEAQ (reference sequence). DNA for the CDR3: TGTGCCAGCAGCCTGGGGGGGGATACTGAAGCTTTCTTT. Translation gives CASSLGGDTEAFF. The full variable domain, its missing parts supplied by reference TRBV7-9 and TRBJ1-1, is DTGVSQNPRHKITKRGQNVTFRCDPISEHNRLYWYRQTLGQGPEFLTYFQNEAQLEKSRLLSDRFSAERPKGSFSTLEIQRTEQGDSAMYLCASSLGGDTEAFFGQGTRLTVV.

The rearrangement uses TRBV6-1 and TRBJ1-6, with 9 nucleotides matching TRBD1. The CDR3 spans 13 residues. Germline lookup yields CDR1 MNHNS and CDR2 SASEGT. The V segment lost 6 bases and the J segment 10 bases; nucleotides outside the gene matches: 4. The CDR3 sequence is CASRTGGQSPLHF. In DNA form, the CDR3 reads TGTGCCAGCAGGACAGGGGGGCAATCACCCCTCCACTTT.

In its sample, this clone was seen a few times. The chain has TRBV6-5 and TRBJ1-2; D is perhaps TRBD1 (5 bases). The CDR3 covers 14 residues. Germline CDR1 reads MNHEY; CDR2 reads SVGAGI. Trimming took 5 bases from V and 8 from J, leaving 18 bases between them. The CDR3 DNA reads TGTGCCAGCAGTGGGACTGAGGGGCTCGGCGGCTACACCTTC. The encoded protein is CASSGTEGLGGYTF.

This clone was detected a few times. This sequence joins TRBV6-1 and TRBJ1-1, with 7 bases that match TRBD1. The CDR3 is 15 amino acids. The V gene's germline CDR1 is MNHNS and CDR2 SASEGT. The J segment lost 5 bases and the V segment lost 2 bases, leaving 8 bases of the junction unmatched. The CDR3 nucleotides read TGTGCCAGCAGTGAACCTCCATCAGGGGGGACTGAAGCTTTCTTT. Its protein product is CASSEPPSGGTEAFF.

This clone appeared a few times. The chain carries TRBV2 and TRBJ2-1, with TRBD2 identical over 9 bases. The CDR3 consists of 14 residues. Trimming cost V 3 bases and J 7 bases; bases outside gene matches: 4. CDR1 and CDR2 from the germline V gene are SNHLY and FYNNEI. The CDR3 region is CASSERGGTNEQFF. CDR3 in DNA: TGTGCCAGCAGTGAGCGGGGGGGCACGAATGAGCAGTTCTTC.

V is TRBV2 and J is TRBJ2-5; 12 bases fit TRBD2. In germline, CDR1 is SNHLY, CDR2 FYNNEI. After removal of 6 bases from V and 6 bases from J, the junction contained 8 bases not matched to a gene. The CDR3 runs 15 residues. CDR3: CASRLASGGEKTQYF. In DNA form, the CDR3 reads TGTGCCAGCAGATTGGCTAGCGGGGGGGAAAAGACCCAGTACTTC.

DNA of the CDR3: TGTGCCAGCAGCCCACTTGGGACCCAGTACTTC. This gives the protein CASSPLGTQYF. This chain joins TRBV28 and TRBJ2-5, with D unclear. V lost 6 bases and J lost 7, with 9 bases in between. Germline loops: CDR1 MDHEN, CDR2 SYDVKM. This CDR3 comprises 11 residues.

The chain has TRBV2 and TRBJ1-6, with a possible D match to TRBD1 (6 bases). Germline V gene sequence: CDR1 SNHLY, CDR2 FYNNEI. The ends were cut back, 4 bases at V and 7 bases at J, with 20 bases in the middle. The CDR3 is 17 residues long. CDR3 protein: CASSGQVGRGLNSPLHF. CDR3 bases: TGTGCCAGCAGTGGTCAGGTTGGCAGGGGCTTAAATTCACCCCTCCACTTT.